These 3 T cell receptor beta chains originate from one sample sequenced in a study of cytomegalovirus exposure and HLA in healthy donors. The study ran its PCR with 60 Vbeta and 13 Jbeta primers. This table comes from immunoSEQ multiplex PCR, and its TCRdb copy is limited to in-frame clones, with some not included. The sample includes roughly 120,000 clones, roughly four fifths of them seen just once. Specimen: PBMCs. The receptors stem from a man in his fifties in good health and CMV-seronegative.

The CDR3 reads CASSPPDSVATNEKLFF. CDR3 DNA: TGTGCCAGCTCACCACCCGACAGCGTCGCAACTAATGAAAAACTGTTTTTT. The gene calls are TRBV18 and TRBJ1-4; D possibly corresponds to TRBD1 (5 bases). This CDR3 is built from 17 residues. The V end was cut by 0 bases, the J end by 0 bases, with 11 bases between. The germline V gene has CDR1 KGHSH and CDR2 LQKENI.

This chain's CDR3 is CASSINRGQGTDTQYF. In DNA form, the CDR3 reads TGTGCCAGTAGTATAAACAGGGGTCAGGGCACAGATACGCAGTATTTT. This chain uses TRBV19 with TRBJ2-3; 7 nucleotides align to TRBD1. CDR3 size: 16 residues. V shed 2 bases, J shed 1 base, and the junction held 6 bases outside the gene matches. The germline CDR1 and CDR2 sequences are LNHDA and SQIVND (reference sequence).

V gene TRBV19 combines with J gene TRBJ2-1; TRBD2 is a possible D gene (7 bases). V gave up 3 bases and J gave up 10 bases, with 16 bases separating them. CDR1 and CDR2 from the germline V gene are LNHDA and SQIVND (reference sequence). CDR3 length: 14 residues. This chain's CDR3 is CASSINWGGLEQFF. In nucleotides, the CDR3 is TGTGCCAGTAGTATTAACTGGGGGGGCCTCGAGCAGTTCTTC.